This T cell receptor beta chain was identified in a study of T cell responses to AZD1222 COVID-19 vaccine. The study's findings and limits: Spike-specific TCR breadth and depth went up after people got two AZD1222 doses. Distributed over spike, vaccine-associated CD4 TCRs predominated at 160-218 and 743-854.

The CDR3 is made up of 14 amino acids. Germline loops: CDR1 WSHSY, CDR2 SAAADI. V was cut by 0 bases and J by 5 bases, with 10 bases left in between. TCRdb's table, derived via immunoSEQ multiplex PCR, lists solely in-frame clones and lacks some. The data hold about 130,000 clones, with roughly 92% observed a single time. A remark on this clone: No antigen is known for it.

The receptor was derived from an adult who received the AZD1222 COVID-19 vaccine. The chain recombines TRBV10-2 with TRBJ1-2; D is uncertain. Here the sequenced sample was peripheral blood, taken 28 days after the second AZD1222 dose. The CDR3 DNA follows: TGCGCCAGCAGTGAGTCCGCCAGCCAGTATGGCTACACCTTC. Translation gives CASSESASQYGYTF.